This record looks at one T cell receptor (beta chain) sequence and its context. This specimen includes other DNA sequences encoding the same CDR3. There are 14 residues in the CDR3. Germline V gene data show CDR1 as MDHEN and CDR2 as SYDVKM. V lost 6 bases and J 4 bases, leaving 13 bases between the germline ends. The data were taken from a study of OX40 agonist ivuxolimab in advanced cancers. TCRdb keeps only in-frame clones here, not all; method: immunoSEQ multiplex PCR. In the table there are about 83,000 clones, about 89% of which are singletons. Sequenced here: CD4+ or CD8+ T cells sorted from blood, sampled in a trial of the OX40 agonist ivuxolimab. This chain connects TRBV28 to TRBJ1-5; D is perhaps TRBD1 (6 bases). This TCR was recovered from an adult with an advanced solid tumor such as melanoma, head and neck, liver or kidney cancer. CDR3 in amino acids: CASSHGQNNQPQHF. CDR3 sequence (DNA): TGTGCCAGCAGCCACGGACAGAATAATCAGCCCCAGCATTTT.